In its sample, the clone carrying this T cell receptor beta chain was seen a few times. Its antigen is undetermined. RNA transcripts provided the source from which TCR beta CDR3 regions were amplified. Primed by the HTBI set, a first-round RT-PCR was run on the TCR CDR3. Each CDR3 protein gets one entry after TCRdb re-called the multiplex PCR reads with MiXCR. The sample carries over 700,000 distinct CDR3 sequences, approximately 18% recorded once. The CDR3 is 14 residues long. Germline-derived CDR1 and CDR2 are MNHEY and SVGAGI. V lost 5 bases and J lost 5, with 13 bases in between. The entry originates in a study of T cells in Graves' hyperthyroidism and ophthalmopathy. Study-level points and caveats: Blood also carried most thyroid clonotypes expanded above 0.001.

The chain uses TRBV6-5 and TRBJ1-5; D may be TRBD1 (6 bases). This receptor was taken from a woman aged 45 to 65 with Graves' hyperthyroidism that later progressed to Graves' ophthalmopathy. Sequencing input: blood. The CDR3 sequence: CASSKSTGYQPQHF. The CDR3 nucleotides read TGTGCCAGCAGTAAATCGACAGGATATCAGCCCCAGCATTTT.